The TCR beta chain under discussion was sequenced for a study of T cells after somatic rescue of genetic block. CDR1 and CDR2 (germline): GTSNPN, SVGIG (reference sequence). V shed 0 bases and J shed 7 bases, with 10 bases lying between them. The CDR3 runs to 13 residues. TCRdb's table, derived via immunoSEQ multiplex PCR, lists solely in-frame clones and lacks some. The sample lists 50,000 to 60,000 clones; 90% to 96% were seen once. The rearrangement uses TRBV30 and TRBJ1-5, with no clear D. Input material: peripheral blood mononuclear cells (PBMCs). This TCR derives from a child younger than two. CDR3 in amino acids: CAWSVIRSQPQHF. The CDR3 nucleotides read TGTGCCTGGAGTGTAATAAGGAGCCAGCCCCAGCATTTT. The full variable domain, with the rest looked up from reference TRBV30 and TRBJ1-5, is SQTIHQWPATLVQPVGSPLSLECTVEGTSNPNLYWYRQAAGRGLQLLFYSVGIGQISSEVPQNLSASRPQDRQFILSSKKLLLSDSGFYLCAWSVIRSQPQHFGDGTRLSIL.